Listed below are T cell receptor beta chains from one sample, sequenced in a study of blood T cells in healthy people across ages. TCRdb redid the calling of the 5' RACE reads with MiXCR, one entry per CDR3 protein. The sample has fewer than 700,000 distinct CDR3 sequences; 45% to 55% are singletons. The sample comprised blood. Receptors originate from an elderly man in good health. The CDR3 runs from the conserved cysteine through the conserved F or W. A D gene is named only where the DNA matches it firmly. Expanded clones are given a class, and other clones once, few, many or no size at all.

NA TRBD1 TRBJ1-1 TRBV5-1 CASSLNYRGRGITEAFF TGCGCCAGCAGCTTAAACTACAGGGGGCGCGGAATCACTGAAGCTTTCTTT
few NA TRBJ1-3 TRBV6-5 CASSTTAGPGNTIYF TGTGCCAGCAGTACCACAGCAGGACCAGGAAACACCATATATTTT
NA NA TRBJ2-5 TRBV2 CASSRDEETQYF TGTGCCAGCAGCCGGGACGAAGAGACCCAGTACTTC
few NA TRBJ2-7 TRBV6-2/TRBV6-3 CASSTSTPQYF TGTGCCAGCAGTACCAGCACTCCCCAGTACTTC
few NA TRBJ1-6 TRBV4-3 CASSQDRRSSYNSPLHF TGCGCCAGCAGCCAAGATAGGAGAAGCTCCTATAATTCACCCCTCCACTTT
NA NA TRBJ2-7 TRBV7-9 CASRRMERGGVVFYEQYF TGTGCCAGCAGACGCATGGAAAGGGGGGGAGTAGTTTTCTACGAGCAGTACTTC
few NA TRBJ1-5 TRBV7-8 CASSRGQSNQPQHF TGTGCCAGCAGCCGAGGACAGAGCAATCAGCCCCAGCATTTT
NA NA TRBJ2-1 TRBV29-1 CSVEVSYNEQFF TGCAGCGTTGAAGTCTCCTACAATGAGCAGTTCTTC
NA NA TRBJ2-1 TRBV3-1 CASSQEGFPYNEQFF TGTGCCAGCAGCCAAGAGGGCTTCCCCTACAATGAGCAGTTCTTC
NA NA TRBJ2-7 TRBV7-2 CASSPSPNYGQYF TGTGCCAGCAGCCCTTCCCCAAACTACGGGCAGTACTTC
NA TRBD1 TRBJ1-1 TRBV9 CASSSTGGITEAFF TGTGCCAGCAGCTCCACAGGGGGGATCACTGAAGCTTTCTTT
NA NA TRBJ1-5 TRBV27 CASRMGAGGVQPQHF TGTGCCAGCAGAATGGGGGCGGGCGGGGTTCAGCCCCAGCATTTT
NA TRBD2 TRBJ2-1 TRBV29-1 CSVRTSGGQGGEQFF TGCAGCGTTAGGACTAGCGGGGGGCAGGGAGGTGAGCAGTTCTTC
NA NA TRBJ1-1 TRBV21-1 CASSKVQGAYVAEAFF TGTGCCAGCAGCAAAGTACAGGGGGCATATGTTGCTGAAGCTTTCTTT
NA NA TRBJ2-7 TRBV6-6 CASSYPLQNEQYF TGTGCCAGCAGTTACCCGCTTCAAAATGAGCAGTACTTC
few TRBD2 TRBJ2-7 TRBV7-2 CASSLKAGYDEQYF TGTGCCAGCAGCTTAAAAGCGGGATATGACGAGCAGTACTTC
few TRBD2 TRBJ2-1 TRBV7-2 CASSSAGTRRINEQFF TGTGCCAGCAGCTCCGCCGGGACTAGGAGAATCAATGAGCAGTTCTTC
once NA TRBJ1-3 TRBV6-6 CASRFDGDTIYF TGTGCCAGCAGGTTTGACGGGGACACCATATATTTT
few TRBD2 TRBJ2-1 TRBV7-9 CASSLVTSGNYNEQFF TGTGCCAGCAGCTTGGTGACTAGCGGAAATTACAATGAGCAGTTCTTC
NA TRBD2 TRBJ2-3 TRBV14 CASSQALGAGDQTQYF TGTGCCAGCAGCCAAGCCCTTGGGGCGGGGGACCAGACGCAGTATTTT
few TRBD1 TRBJ2-2 TRBV7-9 CASRRDRVRGGGTGELFF TGTGCCAGCAGACGGGACAGGGTTAGAGGAGGAGGCACCGGGGAGCTGTTTTTT
NA NA TRBJ2-3 TRBV11-2 CASSLERGRSDTQYF TGTGCCAGCAGCTTAGAGCGGGGTCGCTCAGATACGCAGTATTTT
many TRBD2 TRBJ2-7 TRBV20-1 CSATTTSGGPGSSYEQYF TGCAGTGCCACCACGACTAGCGGGGGGCCCGGGAGCTCCTACGAGCAGTACTTC
NA NA TRBJ2-1 TRBV7-2 CASSPRTVWNEQFF TGTGCCAGCAGCCCTAGGACAGTCTGGAATGAGCAGTTCTTC
few NA TRBJ1-1 TRBV6-2/TRBV6-3 CASSRWGRTEAFF TGTGCCAGTTCCCGTTGGGGGCGGACTGAAGCTTTCTTT
NA TRBD1 TRBJ2-7 TRBV7-7 CASSMSKGQGHEQYF TGTGCCAGCAGCATGTCAAAGGGACAGGGCCACGAGCAGTACTTC
NA NA TRBJ2-5 TRBV6-2/TRBV6-3 CASSPMEEQYF TGTGCCAGCAGCCCTATGGAGGAGCAGTACTTC
NA TRBD1 TRBJ1-1 TRBV3-1 CASSPTGSYTEAFF TGTGCCAGCAGCCCGACAGGGTCCTACACTGAAGCTTTCTTT
NA NA TRBJ2-5 TRBV2 CASSVGQRLIQDRLVGETQYF TGTGCCAGCAGTGTTGGCCAGCGATTGATTCAAGACAGGCTGGTTGGAGAGACCCAGTACTTC
NA NA TRBJ1-5 TRBV10-3 CAIRRDADQPQHF TGTGCCATCAGGCGGGACGCTGATCAGCCCCAGCATTTT
NA TRBD2 TRBJ2-5 TRBV7-2 CASSPQSGGETQYF TGTGCCAGCAGCCCGCAAAGCGGGGGGGAGACCCAGTACTTC
many NA TRBJ1-4 TRBV7-9 CASSTKLARQAATNEKLFF TGTGCCAGCAGCACAAAGTTAGCGAGACAGGCTGCAACTAATGAAAAACTGTTTTTT
few NA TRBJ1-4 TRBV11-2 CASRTATNEKLFF TGTGCCTCAAGGACAGCAACTAATGAAAAACTGTTTTTT
NA NA TRBJ1-2 TRBV9 CASSPGPGSGYTF TGTGCCAGCAGCCCCGGCCCTGGGAGTGGCTACACCTTC
few TRBD2 TRBJ2-5 TRBV6-6 CASSWERGGGETQYF TGTGCCAGCAGTTGGGAGCGGGGGGGAGGTGAGACCCAGTACTTC
few NA TRBJ2-3 TRBV29-1 CSSGARTDTQYF TGCAGCTCCGGGGCGAGGACAGATACGCAGTATTTT
once TRBD2 TRBJ2-5 TRBV20-1 CSELAGEIQETQYF TGCAGTGAACTAGCGGGGGAGATCCAAGAGACCCAGTACTTC
NA NA TRBJ2-7 TRBV28 CASSRQSMQYF TGTGCCAGCAGCCGACAATCGATGCAGTACTTC
NA NA TRBJ1-2 TRBV30 CAWSVPPLAYGYTF TGTGCCTGGAGTGTCCCCCCCCTAGCCTATGGCTACACCTTC
NA NA TRBJ2-7 TRBV7-9 CASSSRDGNYEQYF TGTGCCAGCAGCTCCCGGGACGGAAACTACGAGCAGTACTTC
NA NA TRBJ1-4 TRBV7-2 CASSTPGEKLFF TGTGCCAGCAGCACCCCTGGGGAAAAACTGTTTTTT